The 15 T cell receptor beta chains below were found in one sample sequenced in a study of T-cell memory formation after mild COVID-19 (dated by TCRdb to the early 2020s). Library generation was performed with 5' RACE. The instrument was an Illumina NovaSeq 6000. The public reads were reanalyzed by TCRdb: fastp trimming at Q25, MiXCR alignment, in-frame beta chains only. Each CDR3 protein appears once, grouped with its most common genes and DNA. This sample holds some 200,000 distinct CDR3 sequences; about a fifth were observed only once. Under 25% of the sample is in the top ten clones. Material for sequencing was PBMCs or a T cell subset sorted from them (not recorded which). The source is an adult woman who had mild COVID-19 (a few samples of this study predate the infection). The sample titles of this study are shuffled in the database, so cell type and time point are left out; the donor was told from shared clones.

The chain combines TRBV30 with TRBJ2-7; the D is unclear. V shed 2 bases and J shed 4 bases, with 9 bases lying between them. The CDR3 extends over 12 amino acids. Germline CDR1 GTSNPN, CDR2 SVGIG (reference sequence). The CDR3: CAWSSVGYEQYF. CDR3 DNA: TGTGCCTGGAGTTCGGTCGGATACGAGCAGTACTTC.

V gene TRBV7-9 combines with J gene TRBJ1-2, with D perhaps TRBD1 (6 bases). The CDR3 totals 14 residues. The V end lost 5 bases, the J end lost 6 bases, and 16 bases lay between the germline ends. CDR1 and CDR2 from the germline V gene are SEHNR and FQNEAQ (reference sequence). The CDR3 reads CASSHRDNPDGYTF. In nucleotides, the CDR3 is TGTGCCAGCAGCCACCGGGACAATCCTGATGGCTACACCTTC.

This clonotype was seen a few times. This chain uses TRBV2 with TRBJ1-5; D unclear. The CDR3 totals 16 residues. CDR1 is SNHLY and CDR2 is FYNNEI in the germline V gene. Trimming took 7 bases from V and 3 from J, leaving 19 bases between them. Written as DNA, the CDR3 is TGTGCCAGCACCCCGGTGGAGTCAGGTAACAATCAGCCCCAGCATTTT. It specifies CASTPVESGNNQPQHF.

The sample holds a few counts of this clonotype. V gene TRBV9 combines with J gene TRBJ1-5, with D possibly being TRBD1 (5 bases). The germline CDR1 and CDR2 sequences are SGDLS and YYNGEE. CDR3 length: 12 amino acids. CDR3 loop: CADIGGDQPQHF. CDR3 coding DNA: TGTGCAGACATTGGGGGGGATCAGCCCCAGCATTTT.

The rearrangement uses TRBV7-2 and TRBJ1-1; the match to TRBD1 covers 8 bases. CDR1 is SGHTA, CDR2 FQGNSA, per germline. CDR3 size: 15 residues. The junction had 5 bases not matched to a gene; V was cut back by 1 base and J by 4 bases. CDR3 amino acids: CASSLVAGGLTEAFF. The CDR3 nucleotides are TGTGCCAGCAGCTTAGTTGCAGGGGGCCTCACTGAAGCTTTCTTT.

V gene TRBV20-1 combines with J gene TRBJ1-2; 7 bases align to TRBD1. The CDR3 runs 14 residues. Germline assignment: CDR1 DFQATT and CDR2 SNEGSKA (reference sequence). Trimming at V came to 6 bases and at J to 6 bases, leaving 13 bases not matched to a gene. CDR3 loop: CSATPPGTADGYTF. CDR3 nucleotide sequence: TGCAGTGCAACCCCGCCCGGGACAGCTGATGGCTACACCTTC.

The chain joins TRBV13 to TRBJ2-3; D unresolved. Trimming took 5 bases from V and 4 from J, leaving 10 bases between them. The CDR3 is 13 amino acids. Germline CDR1 PRHDT, CDR2 FYEKMQ (reference sequence). The CDR3 DNA follows: TGTGCCAGCAGCGAACAACGGCCAGATACGCAGTATTTT. Protein product: CASSEQRPDTQYF.

V gene TRBV15 combines with J gene TRBJ1-1; no definite D call. Trimming left V 3 bases short and J 0 bases short, with 8 bases between. The germline gives CDR1 LNHNV, CDR2 YYDKDF (reference sequence). The CDR3 consists of 14 residues. The CDR3 DNA reads TGTGCCACCAGCAGCTCAACAGTGAACACTGAAGCTTTCTTT. It yields the protein CATSSSTVNTEAFF.

The J gene is TRBJ2-5, the V gene TRBV6-5; 8 bases align to TRBD1. The length of the CDR3 is 15 residues. Germline trimming cut 0 bases from V and 4 bases from J; bases unmatched to any gene: 4. CDR1 and CDR2 (germline): MNHEY, SVGAGI. The CDR3 nucleotides are TGTGCCAGCAGTTACTCGTCAGGGGGCGGAGAGACCCAGTACTTC. Translated: CASSYSSGGGETQYF.

As regards this clonotype: A read error may produce the germline difference seen at one junction end. V gene TRBV15 combines with J gene TRBJ1-1; TRBD1 might be the D (6 bases). This CDR3 is 14 amino acids long. CDR1 and CDR2 from the germline V gene are LNHNV and YYDKDF (reference sequence). CDR3 region: CATSSRVGGSEALF. Here the CDR3 DNA reads TGTGCCACCAGCTCCCGGGTAGGGGGGTCTGAAGCTCTCTTT.

There are a few counts of this clonotype. The chain employs TRBV7-9 and TRBJ1-2; 8 bases align to TRBD1. The CDR3 has 13 amino acids. With 8 bases clipped from V and 3 bases from J, the junction kept 5 bases outside the gene matches. CDR1 and CDR2 (germline): SEHNR, FQNEAQ (reference sequence). The CDR3 region has the DNA TGTGCCAGCCAGACAGGGGATGACTATGGCTACACCTTC. Translated: CASQTGDDYGYTF.

This clonotype was seen ten or more times. The rearrangement joins TRBV4-1 to TRBJ1-2; D may be TRBD1 (6 bases). The V end lost 0 bases, the J end lost 5 bases, and 7 bases lay between the germline ends. The CDR3 has 13 amino acids. From germline, CDR1 is MGHRA and CDR2 YSYEKL. CDR3 in amino acids: CASSQDGQYGYTF. The CDR3 DNA reads TGCGCCAGCAGCCAAGATGGACAGTATGGCTACACCTTC.

Only a few counts were recorded for this clonotype. The chain joins TRBV4-1 to TRBJ2-7, with D perhaps TRBD1 (5 bases). The V gene lost 0 bases and the J gene lost 2 bases, with 11 bases spanning the gap. The CDR3 covers 15 residues. CDR1 and CDR2 (germline): MGHRA, YSYEKL. CDR3 residues: CASSQETVYTYEQYF. CDR3 nucleotide sequence: TGCGCCAGCAGCCAAGAGACAGTTTATACCTACGAGCAGTACTTC.

This clonotype turned up a few times. This sequence joins TRBV7-3 and TRBJ2-7; 7 nucleotides agree with TRBD2. Unmatched junction bases numbered 18, after V lost 5 bases and J lost 5 bases. Germline values: CDR1 SGHTA, CDR2 FQGTGA. CDR3 length: 17 residues. CDR3 bases: TGTGCCAGCAGCCCCGGCCCCTACACGCGGGAGTATGACGAGCAGTACTTC. This encodes CASSPGPYTREYDEQYF.

The chain is built from TRBV7-9 and TRBJ1-6, with a possible D match to TRBD1 (5 bases). The CDR3 spans 15 residues. V was cut by 1 base and J by 7 bases, with 11 bases left in between. Germline V CDR1 and CDR2: SEHNR, FQNEAQ (reference sequence). CDR3 DNA: TGTGCCAGCAGCTTAGTAGGCAGGGAGAATTCACCCCTCCACTTT. Translating it yields CASSLVGRENSPLHF.